The next 22 T cell receptor beta chains were all read from a single sample in a study of T cell repertoires in cytomegalovirus infection. TCRdb itself ran the reads through MiXCR, one entry per CDR3 protein. The sample holds about 360,000 distinct CDR3 sequences; around a sixth are singletons and the top ten take under 9%. Sequenced: PBMCs. The receptors stem from a human donor in good health (CMV status not recorded). Some clones in this sample may be carry-over from other donors' samples.

In its sample, this clonotype was seen a few times. The chain carries TRBV4-1 and TRBJ1-3; D remains unclear. Germline CDR1 is MGHRA and CDR2 is YSYEKL. CDR3 length equals 14 residues. Deletions cut 4 bases from V and 6 bases from J, with 13 bases between. The CDR3 DNA is TGCGCCAGCAGCCTTGGGCCCGGTACAAACACCATATATTTT. It encodes CASSLGPGTNTIYF.

The chain couples TRBV20-1 to TRBJ2-7, with D possibly TRBD1 on 5 matching bases. From germline, CDR1 is DFQATT and CDR2 SNEGSKA (reference sequence). This CDR3 region has 11 residues. Trimming took 2 bases from V and 6 from J, leaving 8 bases between them. Written as DNA, the CDR3 is TGCAGTGCTAGATCTCAGGGCGAGCAGTACTTC. The encoded protein is CSARSQGEQYF.

The table lists this clonotype with a few counts. This chain connects TRBV2 to TRBJ2-2; 7 positions match TRBD1. CDR1 is SNHLY and CDR2 is FYNNEI in the germline V gene. V was pared by 4 bases and J by 7 bases, with 6 bases of the junction left unmatched. This CDR3 spans 14 amino acids. DNA of the CDR3: TGTGCCAGCAGTGTATCCGGGACAGACGGGGAGCTGTTTTTT. Protein sequence: CASSVSGTDGELFF. Supplemented by reference TRBV2 and TRBJ2-2, the full variable domain reads EPEVTQTPSHQVTQMGQEVILRCVPISNHLYFYWYRQILGQKVEFLVSFYNNEISEKSEIFDDQFSVERPDGSNFTLKIRSTKLEDSAMYFCASSVSGTDGELFFGEGSRLTVL.

This clonotype was seen a few times. V is TRBV7-2 and J is TRBJ1-5; possibly TRBD1 for D (5 bases). Trimming took off 0 bases at V and 5 bases at J, with 11 bases between the two ends. CDR1 is SGHTA, CDR2 FQGNSA, per germline. This CDR3 contains 15 residues. CDR3 residues: CASSLAWGGDQPQHF. The CDR3 DNA sequence: TGTGCCAGCAGCTTAGCGTGGGGGGGGGATCAGCCCCAGCATTTT.

This clonotype has at least ten counts. This chain connects TRBV6-1 to TRBJ1-1, with D possibly being TRBD1 (5 bases). The V and J ends lost 2 bases and 11 bases respectively, with 21 bases between them. Germline assignment: CDR1 MNHNS and CDR2 SASEGT. The CDR3 spans 15 residues. CDR3 DNA sequence: TGTGCCAGCAGTGAAATGTCCGGGGCCGATGTTGGGGCTTTCTTT. Protein product: CASSEMSGADVGAFF.

This clonotype was observed a handful of times. This chain connects TRBV12-3 or TRBV12-4 to TRBJ1-1; D not certain. The CDR3 totals 14 residues. The V gene lost 4 bases and the J gene lost 1 base, with 10 bases spanning the gap. The DNA of the CDR3 is TGTGCCAGCAGTTACGGCGTCCGGAACACTGAAGCTTTCTTT. Its protein product is CASSYGVRNTEAFF.

V gene TRBV10-3 combines with J gene TRBJ1-2, with D hard to call. The germline V gene encodes CDR1 ENHRY and CDR2 SYGVKD. There are 13 residues in the CDR3. Trimming removed 4 bases from V and 1 base from J, with 7 bases in between. The CDR3 here is CAISAGVNYGYTF. The DNA for the CDR3 is TGTGCCATCAGTGCCGGAGTTAACTATGGCTACACCTTC.

The chain recombines TRBV2 with TRBJ2-7; D unresolved. Germline V lookup: CDR1 SNHLY, CDR2 FYNNEI. This CDR3 comprises 14 residues. Trimming took off 8 bases at V and 3 bases at J, with 17 bases between the two ends. The CDR3 region has the DNA TGTGCCAGCGCGTCGCGCGGCAGCGACTACGAGCAGTACTTC. Translated, it gives CASASRGSDYEQYF.

The chain uses TRBV7-9 and TRBJ2-1; tentatively, D is TRBD1 (6 bases). The CDR3 extends over 17 amino acids. CDR1 and CDR2 from the germline V gene are SEHNR and FQNEAQ (reference sequence). V was pared by 1 base and J by 3 bases, with 16 bases between. CDR3 loop: CASSLELGAVNYNEQFF. The DNA for the CDR3 is TGTGCCAGCAGCTTAGAATTGGGGGCGGTAAACTACAATGAGCAGTTCTTC.

The chain carries TRBV12-3 or TRBV12-4 and TRBJ1-5; no firm D call. Trimming shortened V by 4 bases and J by 9 bases, and 16 bases separated the two germline ends. This CDR3 is built from 14 residues. CDR3 sequence: CASSSSYIAVPQHF. CDR3 sequence (DNA): TGTGCCAGCAGTTCGTCCTACATCGCCGTGCCCCAGCATTTT.

To note about this clonotype: Given a much more abundant clone one base away, this may be a read error. The chain joins TRBV15 to TRBJ1-5; D uncertain. Germline CDR1 and CDR2: LNHNV and YYDKDF (reference sequence). The CDR3 totals 15 residues. V was trimmed by 3 bases and J by 9 bases, leaving 18 bases between them. The CDR3, as DNA: TGTGCCACCAGCAGCCGTAGGACCGCTCACGGGCCCCAGCATTTT. Encoded protein: CATSSRRTAHGPQHF. Full variable domain (outside the CDR3, taken from reference TRBV15 and TRBJ1-5): DAMVIQNPRYQVTQFGKPVTLSCSQTLNHNVMYWYQQKSSQAPKLLFHYYDKDFNNEADTPDNFQSRRPNTSFCFLDIRSPGLGDTAMYLCATSSRRTAHGPQHFGDGTRLSIL.

V usage is TRBV7-8 and J usage is TRBJ2-3; 9 nucleotides match TRBD2. The CDR3 extends over 21 amino acids. Trimming took 1 base from V and 2 from J; bases not matched to a gene: 19. The V gene's germline CDR1 is SGHVS and CDR2 FQNEAQ. For the CDR3, the DNA is TGTGCCAGCAGCTTAGTTTCCTTGGCGGGAGGGCCACTGTATGTCACAGATACGCAGTATTTT. Translating it yields CASSLVSLAGGPLYVTDTQYF.

This clonotype was seen repeatedly, ten times or more. The chain combines TRBV7-4 with TRBJ2-5, with a weak D call TRBD2 (5 bases). Deletions cut 8 bases from V and 5 bases from J, with 21 bases between. Germline loops: CDR1 SGHVT, CDR2 SQSDAQ. This CDR3 has 15 amino acids. The CDR3 sequence: CASYEGGRTRETQYF. For the CDR3, the DNA is TGTGCCAGCTACGAAGGAGGTCGGACTCGGGAGACCCAGTACTTC.

This clonotype has ten or more counts. This chain links TRBV7-2 with TRBJ2-5, with D possibly matching TRBD2 (6 bases). Germline V gene lookup returns CDR1 SGHTA and CDR2 FQGNSA. Trimming removed 1 base from V and 2 bases from J, with 11 bases in between. The CDR3 extends over 15 amino acids. The DNA for the CDR3 is TGTGCCAGCAGCTTAGGTCTAGCGCCTCAAGAGACCCAGTACTTC. Protein product: CASSLGLAPQETQYF.

This chain links TRBV19 with TRBJ2-1; D is possibly TRBD2 (6 bases). Germline loops: CDR1 LNHDA, CDR2 SQIVND (reference sequence). The CDR3 is 14 residues long. Trimming left V 11 bases short and J 7 bases short, with 21 bases between. The CDR3 region has the DNA TGTGCCTCACACCCGGGACTGACCCGGAATGAGCAGTTCTTC. Its translation is CASHPGLTRNEQFF. The whole variable domain, filled in from reference TRBV19 and TRBJ2-1, reads DGGITQSPKYLFRKEGQNVTLSCEQNLNHDAMYWYRQDPGQGLRLIYYSQIVNDFQKGDIAEGYSVSREKKESFPLTVTSAQKNPTAFYLCASHPGLTRNEQFFGPGTRLTVL.

The rearrangement joins TRBV28 to TRBJ2-6; either TRBD1 or TRBD2 may fit D (5 bases each). The CDR3 contains 16 residues. The V gene's germline CDR1 is MDHEN and CDR2 SYDVKM. The V and J ends lost 6 bases and 4 bases respectively, with 16 bases between them. CDR3 protein: CASSRYGGPGANVLTF. The CDR3 DNA follows: TGTGCCAGCAGCCGATATGGGGGTCCCGGGGCCAACGTCCTGACTTTC.

This clonotype was observed a few times. In DNA, the CDR3 is TGTGCCAGCAGCTCGCCCCGAGGGAAGCTCTATGGCTACACCTTC. Translating gives CASSSPRGKLYGYTF. The chain recombines TRBV7-9 with TRBJ1-2; D is undetermined. This CDR3 comprises 15 residues. CDR1 and CDR2 (germline): SEHNR, FQNEAQ (reference sequence). Trimming took 4 bases from V and 4 from J, leaving 16 bases between them.

The V gene is TRBV24-1, the J gene TRBJ2-5; D is undetermined. Trimming stripped 5 bases from V and 5 bases from J, with 5 bases between. CDR1 is KGHDR and CDR2 is SFDVKD in the germline V gene. The CDR3 consists of 11 residues. CDR3 nucleotides: TGTGCCACCAGTGCCGGGGAGACCCAGTACTTC. It specifies CATSAGETQYF.

This clonotype was detected a few times. The chain joins TRBV4-3 to TRBJ2-1; D perhaps matches TRBD2 (5 bases). This CDR3 comprises 15 residues. V dropped 0 bases and J dropped 11 bases, with 17 bases sitting between them. CDR1 and CDR2 from the germline V gene are LGHNA and YSLEER. DNA of the CDR3: TGCGCCAGCAGCCAAGATCGGAGGCCGTTCGAAAAGCAGTTCTTC. It translates to CASSQDRRPFEKQFF.

The V and J genes are TRBV6-2 or TRBV6-3 and TRBJ2-1; weak D call: TRBD1 (6 bases). V was shortened by 4 bases and J by 9 bases, with 16 bases between the two germline ends. Germline CDR1 reads MNHEY; CDR2 reads SVGEGT. The length of the CDR3 is 14 residues. In DNA form, the CDR3 reads TGTGCCAGCAGTTCTACCGGGACACATGTTGAGCAGTTCTTC. Amino acids: CASSSTGTHVEQFF.

This chain connects TRBV4-1 to TRBJ1-5, with D unresolved. This CDR3 contains 14 residues. V was clipped by 0 bases and J by 10 bases, with 13 bases between them. In germline, CDR1 is MGHRA, CDR2 YSYEKL. The CDR3 reads CASSQEGGPQPQHF. The CDR3 coding sequence is TGCGCCAGCAGCCAAGAAGGAGGGCCTCAACCCCAGCATTTT.

The V gene is TRBV15, the J gene TRBJ2-7; D is perhaps TRBD2 (6 bases). Trimming pared 1 base from V and 5 bases from J, leaving 15 bases between. This CDR3 comprises 15 residues. The germline V gene encodes CDR1 LNHNV and CDR2 YYDKDF (reference sequence). The CDR3: CATSRVRGGVNEQYF. The CDR3 DNA sequence: TGTGCCACCAGCAGAGTTCGCGGCGGGGTGAACGAGCAGTACTTC.